This section outlines one T cell receptor beta chain sequence together with its context. This clonotype was seen only a few times. Its cognate antigen has yet to be identified. No qualities accompany the bases; no much larger clone lies one base away. The sample comes from a study of T-cell memory formation after mild COVID-19 (dated by TCRdb to the early 2020s). Regarding the study in general: Most TCR sequence clusters were specific to one of the two donors. Longitudinal TCRalpha and TCRbeta repertoire sequencing tracked T-cell clones expanding and contracting after mild COVID-19 in a couple of donors. Two young, previously healthy adult volunteers made up the cohort, one male and one female.

CDR1 and CDR2, looked up from the germline V gene (reference sequence), are SGHKS and YYEKEE. Counted from cysteine to phenylalanine, this CDR3 has 18 amino acids. Kept here is only the CDR3 DNA, which spans 54 bases and is read in frame from base 1. V is pared back by 0 bases and J by 0 bases, with 16 bases lying between the germline termini. Sequencing used an Illumina NovaSeq 6000. cDNA libraries for TCRalpha and TCRbeta were prepared by 5'RACE using constant-segment primers, with sample barcodes and unique molecular identifiers added. RNA was extracted from every sample with Trizol reagent. Libraries were amplified in two PCR steps, with a second sample barcode and Illumina TruSeq adapters added in the second step. The libraries were sequenced on an Illumina NovaSeq using 2 x 150 bp paired-end reads. Per the authors' processing: With migec v1.2.7, reads were demultiplexed and then collapsed into UMI-guided consensus sequences. Using mixcr v2.1.11, the UMI consensuses were aligned to TRA and TRB V and J templates and assembled into clonotypes. Expanded or contracted clonotypes were those called significant by both edgeR and NoisET, with noise models trained on biological replicates. For edgeR calls, the thresholds were a false discovery rate-adjusted p below 0.01 and a log2 fold-change of 1. As an exploratory analysis of dynamics, max-normalized trajectories of the 1000 most abundant clonotypes were examined by PCA with hierarchical clustering. The CD4 or CD8 phenotype of responding clones was assigned using the separately sequenced CD4+ and CD8+ repertoires. TCRdb took the public reads, trimmed them with fastp at Q25, ran MiXCR for clone calling and kept in-frame beta chains. Rows with one shared CDR3 protein collapse into an entry with the most common genes and DNA. Clone size and V and J calls follow TCRdb, not the original study. The sample table contains approximately 99,000 distinct CDR3 sequences; only one count was recorded for 15% to 20% of them. The ten largest account for roughly 5.5% of the sample.

General conclusions and limits of the study: The second-wave clones that peaked on day 37 were not confirmed to be SARS-CoV-2 specific. From day 15 to 85, contracting clones showed balanced CD4/CD8 phenotypes, whereas a second wave of clones that expanded from day 15 to 37 leaned towards CD4+. Some responding clones were detected in pre-infection memory, which suggested that pre-existing cross-reactive memory T cells had joined the SARS-CoV-2 response. Only a couple of mild cases were covered by the study, and larger cohorts that include severe cases with pre-infection samples were considered necessary. Contracting CD4+ clones turned up mainly in the CM and EM memory subsets, whereas EMRA was where CD8+ clones were enriched.

Ficoll-Paque density gradient centrifugation was the method used to isolate PBMCs. Source material: PBMCs or a T cell subset sorted from them (not recorded which). This clonotype originated in a man aged 18 to 29 who had mild COVID-19 (a few samples of this study predate the infection). The sample titles of this study are shuffled in the database, so cell type and time point are left out; the donor was told from shared clones. This chain joins TRBV5-5 to TRBJ1-3; the D gene remains uncertain. The CDR3 in this case is CASSLDAYRAISGNTIYF. The DNA sequence follows: TGTGCCAGCAGCTTGGACGCTTATAGGGCTATCTCTGGAAACACCATATATTTT.